This note documents a single T cell receptor beta chain sequence. Authors' methods: Cell counts per sample came from amplifying reference gene primers. Generated by immunoSEQ multiplex PCR, the TCRdb table keeps only in-frame clones and is missing some. D and trimming were read from the DNA, whereas the V and J calls and clone size are those reported in that table. The table shows under 95,000 clones, with just over 90% occurring only once. The sample originates from a study of blood T cell repertoires in COVID-19. Study-wide background: The samples span acute and convalescent COVID-19 from the United States, Italy and Spain. PBMCs, B-cell-depleted T cells, or T cells provided the cDNA or gDNA that made up the material.

Germline CDR1 LGHDT, CDR2 YNNKEL (reference sequence). Trimming at V came to 0 bases and at J to 7 bases, leaving 7 bases not matched to a gene. The CDR3 consists of 15 residues. Sequencing used peripheral blood. J is TRBJ2-7 and V is TRBV3-1 (or the pseudogene TRBV3-2); 9 bases match TRBD1. The TCR was taken from a woman in her 50s in a cohort sampled during active COVID-19. The CDR3 sequence is CASSQELQGAREQYF. CDR3 in DNA: TGTGCCAGCAGCCAAGAGCTACAGGGGGCGCGAGAGCAGTACTTC.